What follows are 24 T cell receptor beta chains derived from one specimen sequenced in a study of cytomegalovirus exposure and HLA in healthy donors. PCR involved 60 Vbeta and 13 Jbeta primers. Clones were sequenced by immunoSEQ multiplex PCR, and TCRdb holds only the in-frame ones, with some missing. This sample has about 160,000 clones, with 81% found just once. The sequenced material came from PBMCs. These receptors were collected from a man aged 45-65 years in good health and CMV-seropositive.

The rearrangement joins TRBV25-1 to TRBJ1-5, with D tentatively TRBD1 (5 bases). This CDR3 region has 14 residues. Germline CDR1 reads MGHDK; CDR2 reads SYGVNS. Trimming removed 4 bases at V and 6 bases at J, with 13 bases between. The CDR3 spells CASSGGGLSQPQHF. The CDR3 DNA is TGTGCCAGCAGTGGCGGGGGATTGAGTCAGCCCCAGCATTTT.

The chain links TRBV6-6 to TRBJ2-7; 11 bases agree with TRBD1. This CDR3 is built from 15 residues. J gave up 3 bases and V 4 bases, and 5 bases lay outside the gene matches. Germline values: CDR1 MNHNY, CDR2 SVGAGI (reference sequence). The CDR3 loop reads CASSFRGQGGYEQYF. CDR3 DNA sequence: TGTGCCAGCAGTTTCCGGGGACAGGGGGGCTACGAGCAGTACTTC.

The chain carries TRBV5-1 and TRBJ2-1; 8 nucleotides align to TRBD2. CDR1 is SGHRS, CDR2 YFSETQ, per germline. Trimming at V came to 3 bases and at J to 6 bases, leaving 11 bases not matched to a gene. The CDR3 consists of 16 residues. The chain's CDR3 is CASSSGRSSGPNEQFF. CDR3 nucleotide sequence: TGCGCCAGCAGCTCCGGGAGGTCTAGCGGGCCCAATGAGCAGTTCTTC.

The chain is built from TRBV28 and TRBJ2-2; 8 nucleotides align to TRBD1. V was clipped by 7 bases and J by 5 bases; unmatched bases: 9. Germline CDR1 is MDHEN and CDR2 is SYDVKM. The CDR3 has 15 amino acids. DNA of the CDR3: TGTGCCAGCAACGAGGACAGGGCGAGGACCGGGGAGCTGTTTTTT. Its protein product is CASNEDRARTGELFF.

This clone occurred a few times. The same CDR3 can be traced to other DNA sequences in this sample. This chain connects TRBV18 to TRBJ1-1; D gene uncertain. CDR3 length: 15 residues. Trimming took 2 bases from V and 1 from J, leaving 11 bases between them. Germline assignment: CDR1 KGHSH and CDR2 LQKENI. In DNA, the CDR3 is TGTGCCAGCTCACCAACGAACAGACCGAACACTGAAGCTTTCTTT. This sequence encodes CASSPTNRPNTEAFF. The full variable domain, completed using reference TRBV18 and TRBJ1-1, is NAGVMQNPRHLVRRRGQEARLRCSPMKGHSHVYWYRQLPEEGLKFMVYLQKENIIDESGMPKERFSAEFPKEGPSILRIQQVVRGDSAAYFCASSPTNRPNTEAFFGQGTRLTVV.

The genes are TRBV4-2 and TRBJ2-7, with 9 bases lining up with TRBD2. Trimming at V came to 4 bases and at J to 2 bases, leaving 6 bases not matched to a gene. Germline values: CDR1 LGHNA, CDR2 YNFKEQ. The CDR3 runs 15 residues. The CDR3 loop reads CASSPPTSGPYEQYF. CDR3 bases: TGTGCCAGCAGCCCCCCGACTAGCGGACCCTACGAGCAGTACTTC.

CDR3 sequence reads: CASSFWGPAGELFF. The DNA for the CDR3 is TGTGCCAGCAGCTTTTGGGGGCCTGCCGGGGAGCTGTTTTTT. This rearrangement joins TRBV5-5 to TRBJ2-2, with D tentatively TRBD1 (6 bases). Trimming took 2 bases from V and 6 from J, leaving 11 bases between them. Germline V gene data show CDR1 as SGHKS and CDR2 as YYEKEE (reference sequence). The CDR3 has 14 amino acids.

J is TRBJ2-5 and V is TRBV10-2; 16 bases are shared with TRBD2. Germline V CDR1 and CDR2: WSHSY, SAAADI. The CDR3 runs 21 residues. The J segment lost 5 bases and the V segment lost 10 bases, leaving 25 bases of the junction unmatched. For the CDR3, the DNA is TGCGCCACCTCGAGAGAATTTCCCCGAGGGACTAGCGGGAGGGTCGGGGAGACCCAGTACTTC. Protein: CATSREFPRGTSGRVGETQYF.

The V call is TRBV28, the J call TRBJ2-7; the match to TRBD1 covers 7 bases. The CDR3 is made up of 16 amino acids. V was clipped by 6 bases and J by 5 bases; unmatched bases: 16. Germline V gene data show CDR1 as MDHEN and CDR2 as SYDVKM. The DNA for the CDR3 is TGTGCCAGCAGCCTCCCGACAGGGACCCTGAGGAACGAGCAGTACTTC. Translation: CASSLPTGTLRNEQYF. The full variable domain, completed using reference TRBV28 and TRBJ2-7, is DVKVTQSSRYLVKRTGEKVFLECVQDMDHENMFWYRQDPGLGLRLIYFSYDVKMKEKGDIPEGYSVSREKKERFSLILESASTNQTSMYLCASSLPTGTLRNEQYFGPGTRLTVT.

The chain combines TRBV7-8 with TRBJ1-1; D is unclear. CDR1 and CDR2 from the germline V gene are SGHVS and FQNEAQ. V lost 7 bases to trimming and J lost 0 bases, with 21 bases between them. This CDR3 has 17 amino acids. The CDR3 nucleotides read TGTGCCAGCACCGGGCGGGTCGTCGGCGCCCTGAACACTGAAGCTTTCTTT. Its protein product is CASTGRVVGALNTEAFF.

This rearrangement joins TRBV7-9 to TRBJ2-1; D might be TRBD2 (6 bases). The length of the CDR3 is 14 residues. Germline V CDR1 and CDR2: SEHNR, FQNEAQ (reference sequence). Deletions cut 5 bases from V and 7 bases from J, with 15 bases between. The DNA of the CDR3 is TGTGCCAGCAGCCATGGGGCAGGGACTAATGAGCAGTTCTTC. It translates to CASSHGAGTNEQFF.

The chain couples TRBV4-1 to TRBJ1-2; the D gene is possibly TRBD1 (5 bases). Germline V gives CDR1 MGHRA, CDR2 YSYEKL. Trimming stripped 6 bases from V and 2 bases from J, with 10 bases between. The CDR3 length is 13 residues. The CDR3 DNA reads TGCGCCAGCAGGGACAACTACAACTATGGCTACACCTTC. Protein: CASRDNYNYGYTF.

The V call is TRBV4-1, the J call TRBJ2-3, with D possibly being TRBD1 (8 bases). Per the germline V gene, CDR1 is MGHRA and CDR2 is YSYEKL. V lost 3 bases and J 8 bases, leaving 15 bases between the germline ends. The CDR3 runs 14 residues. This CDR3 is CASSQAGGGGTQYF. CDR3 DNA sequence: TGCGCCAGCAGCCAGGCAGGGGGCGGGGGTACGCAGTATTTT.

This chain uses TRBV4-2 with TRBJ2-7; D perhaps matches TRBD2 (7 bases). Trimming cost V 1 base and J 2 bases, with 15 bases left between them. This CDR3 has 16 amino acids. From germline, CDR1 is LGHNA and CDR2 YNFKEQ. CDR3 nucleotides: TGTGCCAGCAGCCAAGTTGACAGGCGGGGGACCTACGAGCAGTACTTC. As protein: CASSQVDRRGTYEQYF.

In this sample, this clone turned up a few times. The chain links TRBV2 to TRBJ2-1; TRBD2 matches at 13 bases. Germline lookup yields CDR1 SNHLY and CDR2 FYNNEI. V was pared by 5 bases and J by 7 bases, with 5 bases of the junction left unmatched. The CDR3 totals 15 residues. The CDR3 reads CASSSLAGGPNEQFF. CDR3 nucleotides: TGTGCCAGCAGTTCACTAGCGGGAGGGCCGAATGAGCAGTTCTTC.

This clone was found a few times. The gene calls are TRBV18 and TRBJ2-1, with a tentative D call TRBD1 (6 bases). Trimming took 6 bases from V and 3 from J, leaving 18 bases between them. Germline assignment: CDR1 KGHSH and CDR2 LQKENI. The CDR3 is 16 amino acids. The CDR3 sequence is CASSRYPGQNYNEQFF. CDR3 DNA sequence: TGTGCCAGCTCCCGTTACCCGGGACAAAACTACAATGAGCAGTTCTTC.

There are a few counts of this clone. The genes are TRBV27 and TRBJ1-5, with D perhaps matching TRBD1 (5 bases). This CDR3 is built from 13 residues. V shed 8 bases and J shed 4 bases, with 12 bases lying between them. Germline CDR1 is MNHEY and CDR2 is SMNVEV (reference sequence). CDR3 nucleotide sequence: TGTGCCAGCTCGCGGGGGAGTAATCAGCCCCAGCATTTT. Encoded protein: CASSRGSNQPQHF.

V usage is TRBV5-1 and J usage is TRBJ2-5; 7 nucleotides agree with TRBD1. The DNA end favors TRBJ2-7, so the J call may be wrong. The CDR3 runs to 15 residues. Germline V gene lookup returns CDR1 SGHRS and CDR2 YFSETQ. For the CDR3, the DNA is TGCGCCAGCAGCCCGGGACAGTTTACCTCCTACGAGCAGTACTTC. Translated, it gives CASSPGQFTSYEQYF.

The rearrangement links TRBV9 to TRBJ2-6, with 9 nucleotides matching TRBD2. Germline assignment: CDR1 SGDLS and CDR2 YYNGEE. CDR3 size: 18 residues. V gave up 4 bases and J gave up 0 bases; unmatched junction bases: 8. The CDR3 reads CASSPRLAGSSGANVLTF. In nucleotides, the CDR3 is TGTGCCAGCAGCCCCCGGCTAGCGGGAAGCTCTGGGGCCAACGTCCTGACTTTC.

This chain joins TRBV11-2 and TRBJ2-7; the D gene is possibly TRBD2 (6 bases). Germline CDR1 is SGHAT and CDR2 is FQNNGV. Trimming pared 4 bases from V and 2 bases from J, leaving 15 bases between. The CDR3 runs to 15 residues. The CDR3 is CASSSPRRGTYEQYF. The CDR3 DNA follows: TGTGCCAGCAGCTCCCCTCGGCGGGGAACCTACGAGCAGTACTTC.

CDR3 in DNA: TGTGCCAGCAGTACACAAGGAAACACCATATATTTT. This codes for CASSTQGNTIYF. The rearrangement links TRBV25-1 to TRBJ1-3; no clear D. V was clipped by 5 bases and J by 4 bases, with 6 bases between them. Germline V lookup: CDR1 MGHDK, CDR2 SYGVNS. The CDR3 is 12 amino acids.

The rearrangement links TRBV5-1 to TRBJ2-1; no firm D call. Germline CDR1 is SGHRS and CDR2 is YFSETQ. This CDR3 is built from 13 residues. The germline V and J ends were trimmed by 0 bases and 9 bases, with 10 bases remaining between them. CDR3: CASSLDPTGEQFF. The CDR3 bases are TGCGCCAGCAGCTTGGACCCGACGGGTGAGCAGTTCTTC.

The chain combines TRBV6-1 with TRBJ2-5, with 9 bases identical to TRBD1. In germline, CDR1 is MNHNS, CDR2 SASEGT. There are 16 residues in the CDR3. J gave up 4 bases and V 3 bases, and 9 bases lay outside the gene matches. The CDR3 DNA sequence: TGTGCCAGCAGTGACCCTTCCGGGACAGGGAGAGAGACCCAGTACTTC. Encoded protein: CASSDPSGTGRETQYF.

This chain connects TRBV19 to TRBJ2-7; 7 nucleotides line up with TRBD1. Trimming removed 6 bases from V and 7 bases from J; junction bases left unmatched: 9. Germline V CDR1 and CDR2: LNHDA, SQIVND (reference sequence). The CDR3 extends over 13 amino acids. The CDR3 sequence is CASSQGGALEQYF. The CDR3 DNA reads TGTGCCAGTAGCCAAGGGGGCGCGTTAGAGCAGTACTTC.